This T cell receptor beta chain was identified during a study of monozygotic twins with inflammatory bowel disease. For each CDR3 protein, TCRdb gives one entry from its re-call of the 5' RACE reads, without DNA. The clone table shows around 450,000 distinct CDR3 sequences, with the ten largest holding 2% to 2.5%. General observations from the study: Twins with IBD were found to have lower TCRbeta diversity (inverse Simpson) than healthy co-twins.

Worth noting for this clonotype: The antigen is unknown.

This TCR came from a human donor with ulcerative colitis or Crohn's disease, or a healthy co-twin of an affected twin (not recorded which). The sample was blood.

CDR3 protein: CSAPGGGGNSPLHF. The V gene is TRBV20-1, the J gene TRBJ1-6; TCRdb returns TRBD1, unconfirmable since there is no DNA. This CDR3 is 14 amino acids long. Germline CDR1 DFQATT, CDR2 SNEGSKA (reference sequence).